One and the same sample provided the 32 T cell receptor beta chains below, sequenced in a study of blood T cell repertoires in COVID-19. Assay: immunoSEQ multiplex PCR; the TCRdb copy retains only in-frame clones and omits some. The sample holds approximately 120,000 clones, around nine tenths seen once. Material: peripheral blood. The source is a man in his fifties or sixties with COVID-19, enrolled during active disease.

The chain joins TRBV10-3 to TRBJ1-2, with TRBD1 matching 11 bases. J gave up 3 bases and V 3 bases, and 9 bases lay outside the gene matches. Germline values: CDR1 ENHRY, CDR2 SYGVKD. The CDR3 runs 17 residues. CDR3 loop: CAISDWTGGRRDYGYTF. The CDR3 DNA sequence: TGTGCCATCAGTGACTGGACAGGGGGCCGAAGAGACTATGGCTACACCTTC.

This clone was recorded once. The CDR3 is CASSNLAKNIQYF. In nucleotides, the CDR3 is TGTGCCAGCAGCAACTTAGCCAAAAACATTCAGTACTTC. The rearrangement uses TRBV6-2 or TRBV6-3 and TRBJ2-4, with D unresolved. Germline CDR1 MNHEY, CDR2 SVGEGT. The ends were cut back, 6 bases at V and 0 bases at J, with 6 bases in the middle. This CDR3 is 13 amino acids long.

V gene TRBV2 combines with J gene TRBJ2-4; TRBD2 is a possible D gene (6 bases). The germline CDR1 and CDR2 sequences are SNHLY and FYNNEI. The CDR3 extends over 13 amino acids. V was cut by 4 bases and J by 9 bases, with 13 bases left in between. CDR3 amino acids: CASSGRSGSIQYF. The CDR3 region has the DNA TGTGCCAGCAGTGGACGTTCCGGGAGCATTCAGTACTTC. Looking up the rest from reference TRBV2 and TRBJ2-4 gives the full variable domain: EPEVTQTPSHQVTQMGQEVILRCVPISNHLYFYWYRQILGQKVEFLVSFYNNEISEKSEIFDDQFSVERPDGSNFTLKIRSTKLEDSAMYFCASSGRSGSIQYFGAGTRLSVL.

This chain uses TRBV28 with TRBJ2-1, with D possibly matching TRBD1 (6 bases). The V end was cut by 6 bases, the J end by 0 bases, with 12 bases between. The CDR3 length is 15 residues. Germline V gives CDR1 MDHEN, CDR2 SYDVKM. The CDR3 region has the DNA TGTGCCAGCAGGGACAGAATGAGCTCCTACAATGAGCAGTTCTTC. Amino acids: CASRDRMSSYNEQFF. Drawing the rest from reference TRBV28 and TRBJ2-1, the complete variable domain is DVKVTQSSRYLVKRTGEKVFLECVQDMDHENMFWYRQDPGLGLRLIYFSYDVKMKEKGDIPEGYSVSREKKERFSLILESASTNQTSMYLCASRDRMSSYNEQFFGPGTRLTVL.

This clone was found once. The V and J genes are TRBV13 and TRBJ2-7; TRBD2 aligns across 12 bases. CDR1 is PRHDT and CDR2 is FYEKMQ in the germline V gene (reference sequence). V gave up 2 bases and J gave up 1 base; unmatched junction bases: 12. This CDR3 is built from 19 residues. The CDR3 loop reads CASSLSLAGGPAGSYEQYV. The CDR3 region has the DNA TGTGCCAGCAGCTTATCCCTAGCGGGAGGGCCGGCCGGGTCCTACGAGCAGTACGTC.

The CDR3 nucleotides read TGTGCCAGCAGCCCCGGGAGCAGTCTGAATGAGCAGTTCTTC. It translates to CASSPGSSLNEQFF. The chain carries TRBV13 and TRBJ2-1, with D maybe TRBD2 (6 bases). The V gene lost 5 bases and the J gene lost 7 bases, with 15 bases spanning the gap. The CDR3 is 14 residues long. Germline CDR1 and CDR2: PRHDT and FYEKMQ (reference sequence).

This clone was found once. This chain uses TRBV14 with TRBJ2-3; 7 bases are shared with TRBD1. This CDR3 is built from 16 residues. Germline values: CDR1 SGHDN, CDR2 FVKESK. The V gene end was trimmed by 2 bases and the J gene end by 2 bases; junction bases not matched to a gene: 7. The CDR3 region is CASSQLGQSLTDTQYF. The CDR3 DNA follows: TGTGCCAGCAGCCAACTGGGACAGAGCCTCACAGATACGCAGTATTTT.

V is TRBV3-1 (or the pseudogene TRBV3-2) and J is TRBJ1-4; D call uncertain. V dropped 1 base and J dropped 7 bases, with 13 bases sitting between them. The CDR3 consists of 15 residues. From germline, CDR1 is LGHDT and CDR2 YNNKEL (reference sequence). Written as DNA, the CDR3 is TGTGCCAGCAGCCAAGTCGGGGTACGTGGTGAAAAACTGTTTTTT. Protein: CASSQVGVRGEKLFF.

The J gene is TRBJ2-2, the V gene TRBV7-7, with D possibly matching TRBD2 (6 bases). The CDR3 loop spans 16 amino acids. CDR1 SSHAT and CDR2 FNYEAQ come from the germline V gene (reference sequence). Deletions cut 5 bases from V and 4 bases from J, with 17 bases between. CDR3 sequence: CASSRGTPPLTGELFF. CDR3 coding DNA: TGTGCCAGCAGCCGTGGGACTCCCCCCCTCACCGGGGAGCTGTTTTTT.

V and J are TRBV11-2 and TRBJ2-1; 8 positions match TRBD2. The CDR3 loop spans 15 amino acids. Germline-derived CDR1 and CDR2 are SGHAT and FQNNGV. V dropped 2 bases and J dropped 6; count of bases not matched to a gene: 6. As DNA, the CDR3 is TGTGCCAGCAGCTTAAGAGCGGGAGAGTTCAATGAGCAGTTCTTC. It codes for CASSLRAGEFNEQFF.

The rearrangement joins TRBV19 to TRBJ2-1, with TRBD2 identical over 11 bases. J gave up 0 bases and V 3 bases, and 10 bases lay outside the gene matches. The CDR3 covers 19 residues. The germline V gene encodes CDR1 LNHDA and CDR2 SQIVND (reference sequence). The CDR3 reads CASSMRHLAGGSSYNEQFF. The CDR3 DNA is TGTGCCAGTAGTATGAGGCACCTAGCGGGAGGTTCCTCCTACAATGAGCAGTTCTTC.

The chain carries TRBV6-5 and TRBJ1-4; D is ambiguous. The V end lost 2 bases, the J end lost 4 bases, and 5 bases lay between the germline ends. Germline values: CDR1 MNHEY, CDR2 SVGAGI. This CDR3 is 13 amino acids long. The CDR3 DNA reads TGTGCCAGCAGTTACGTCCATAATGAAAAACTGTTTTTT. Protein sequence: CASSYVHNEKLFF.

The rearrangement joins TRBV15 to TRBJ1-5; TRBD1 agrees at 7 bases. Trimming took 8 bases from V and 4 from J; bases not matched to a gene: 8. The CDR3 runs 14 residues. Per germline, CDR1 LNHNV and CDR2 YYDKDF (reference sequence). The CDR3 sequence is CATGSTGENQPQHF. CDR3 in DNA: TGTGCCACCGGCTCCACAGGGGAAAATCAGCCCCAGCATTTT.

The table lists this clone with a count of one. CDR3 sequence reads: CASRLELETEAFF. The CDR3 bases are TGTGCCAGCAGGCTGGAGTTGGAAACTGAAGCTTTCTTT. The chain combines TRBV6-5 with TRBJ1-1; D not resolved. The V gene's germline CDR1 is MNHEY and CDR2 SVGAGI. The CDR3 consists of 13 residues. V was cut by 6 bases and J by 5 bases, with 13 bases left in between.

The chain has TRBV29-1 and TRBJ2-3; 8 bases align to TRBD1. Trimming at V came to 6 bases and at J to 3 bases, leaving 2 bases not matched to a gene. Germline loops: CDR1 SQVTM, CDR2 ANQGSEA. CDR3 length: 12 residues. The CDR3: CSVGQGTDTQYF. The CDR3 region has the DNA TGCAGCGTCGGACAGGGAACAGATACGCAGTATTTT.

The chain uses TRBV9 and TRBJ1-1; weak D call: TRBD1 (6 bases). V was trimmed by 0 bases and J by 8 bases, leaving 11 bases between them. CDR3 length: 13 residues. CDR1 is SGDLS, CDR2 YYNGEE, per germline. In nucleotides, the CDR3 is TGTGCCAGCAGCGTAGAGGGCAGGGGCGAAGCTTTCTTT. It translates to CASSVEGRGEAFF.

The chain uses TRBV10-2 and TRBJ2-2; TRBD2 matches at 10 bases. The germline CDR1 and CDR2 sequences are WSHSY and SAAADI. The CDR3 has 16 residues. The V segment lost 6 bases and the J segment 6 bases; nucleotides outside the gene matches: 10. CDR3 sequence: CASSETGTSEAGELFF. The CDR3 region has the DNA TGCGCCAGCAGCGAGACAGGGACTAGCGAAGCCGGGGAGCTGTTTTTT.

The V call is TRBV7-9, the J call TRBJ2-5; maybe TRBD2 (6 bases). The V end was cut by 5 bases, the J end by 7 bases, with 14 bases between. The CDR3 length is 13 residues. Per germline, CDR1 SEHNR and CDR2 FQNEAQ (reference sequence). The chain's CDR3 is CASSPRTTRTQYF. CDR3 in DNA: TGTGCCAGCAGCCCCCGGACTACCCGGACCCAGTACTTC.

There are a few counts of this clone. The chain recombines TRBV24-1 with TRBJ2-7; 7 nucleotides agree with TRBD1. The CDR3 runs to 13 residues. Germline V gene lookup returns CDR1 KGHDR and CDR2 SFDVKD. V dropped 3 bases and J dropped 5; count of bases not matched to a gene: 3. CDR3 DNA sequence: TGTGCCACCAGTGATGACAGGGTCAACGAGCAGTACTTC. It codes for CATSDDRVNEQYF.

The chain joins TRBV4-3 to TRBJ1-4; D is undetermined. The CDR3 is 17 residues long. V was shortened by 1 base and J by 4 bases, with 16 bases between the two germline ends. Germline V gives CDR1 LGHNA, CDR2 YSLEER. For the CDR3, the DNA is TGCGCCAGCAGCCAAGTAGTCGGAGGTGGATTTAATGAAAAACTGTTTTTT. It yields the protein CASSQVVGGGFNEKLFF.

J is TRBJ2-2 and V is TRBV10-3, with a tentative D call TRBD2 (6 bases). CDR1 is ENHRY, CDR2 SYGVKD, per germline. Between the trimmed V and J ends, which lost 5 bases and 1 base, there was a span of 8 bases. The CDR3 length is 14 residues. The CDR3 DNA reads as TGTGCCATCAGTCAGGGACTGAACACCGGGGAGCTGTTTTTT. It is translated as CAISQGLNTGELFF.

The J gene is TRBJ1-1, the V gene TRBV6-5, with 11 bases matching TRBD1. The J segment lost 4 bases and the V segment lost 5 bases, leaving 6 bases of the junction unmatched. The CDR3 is made up of 15 amino acids. Germline V gene sequence: CDR1 MNHEY, CDR2 SVGAGI. The CDR3 protein is CASSRTGGRGTEAFF. CDR3 coding DNA: TGTGCCAGCAGTCGGACAGGGGGCCGTGGCACTGAAGCTTTCTTT.

The gene calls are TRBV7-2 and TRBJ2-3, with D possibly matching TRBD2 (6 bases). Trimming took 3 bases from V and 2 from J, leaving 9 bases between them. Germline values: CDR1 SGHTA, CDR2 FQGNSA. The CDR3 runs 14 residues. The CDR3 loop is CASSFPGLTDTQYF. CDR3 nucleotide sequence: TGTGCCAGCAGCTTCCCGGGACTCACAGATACGCAGTATTTT. Based on the CDR3 plus reference TRBV7-2 and TRBJ2-3, the full variable domain is GAGVSQSPSNKVTEKGKDVELRCDPISGHTALYWYRQSLGQGLEFLIYFQGNSAPDKSGLPSDRFSAERTGGSVSTLTIQRTQQEDSAVYLCASSFPGLTDTQYFGPGTRLTVL.

The chain couples TRBV6-5 to TRBJ2-7, with 12 bases that match TRBD2. Germline V CDR1 and CDR2: MNHEY, SVGAGI. V shed 6 bases, J shed 4 bases, and the junction held 4 bases outside the gene matches. The length of the CDR3 is 14 residues. The CDR3: CASSSGTSGYEQYF. The CDR3 nucleotides are TGTGCCAGCAGCTCCGGGACTAGCGGGTACGAGCAGTACTTC.

This clone was observed a single time. The rearrangement uses TRBV5-1 and TRBJ2-3; 9 bases align to TRBD2. Germline CDR1 reads SGHRS; CDR2 reads YFSETQ. V lost 7 bases, J lost 7 bases, and 10 bases stayed unmatched. This CDR3 contains 14 residues. The chain's CDR3 is CASGTVAGEHTQYF. CDR3 sequence (DNA): TGCGCCAGCGGTACGGTAGCGGGAGAACATACGCAGTATTTT. Full variable domain (outside the CDR3, taken from reference TRBV5-1 and TRBJ2-3): KAGVTQTPRYLIKTRGQQVTLSCSPISGHRSVSWYQQTPGQGLQFLFEYFSETQRNKGNFPGRFSGRQFSNSRSEMNVSTLELGDSALYLCASGTVAGEHTQYFGPGTRLTVL.

The J gene is TRBJ2-5, the V gene TRBV21-1; the table's D call TRBD2 went unverified against the DNA. TRBV21-1 is given as a pseudogene. The CDR3 length is 15 residues. CDR3 nucleotide sequence: TGTGCCACCAAAATACTAGCGCCTCGACAAGAGACCCAGTACTTC. Its protein is CATKILAPRQETQYF.

The genes are TRBV19 and TRBJ2-2; TRBD1 aligns across 7 bases. The germline CDR1 and CDR2 sequences are LNHDA and SQIVND (reference sequence). V dropped 4 bases and J dropped 6; count of bases not matched to a gene: 2. CDR3 length: 13 amino acids. The CDR3 region is CASSRDRAGELFF. CDR3 sequence (DNA): TGTGCCAGTAGTAGAGACAGGGCCGGGGAGCTGTTTTTT.

V is TRBV7-8 and J is TRBJ2-3, with unresolved D. This CDR3 region has 15 residues. V shed 1 base and J shed 2 bases, with 10 bases lying between them. Germline V CDR1 and CDR2: SGHVS, FQNEAQ. The CDR3 nucleotides read TGTGCCAGCAGCTTAGGGTCCCCGGTCACAGATACGCAGTATTTT. Protein product: CASSLGSPVTDTQYF.

The chain is built from TRBV7-2 and TRBJ2-2; 8 bases match TRBD2. The CDR3 runs to 16 residues. With V trimmed by 2 bases and J by 0 bases, 2 bases remained unmatched. Per germline, CDR1 SGHTA and CDR2 FQGNSA. As DNA, the CDR3 is TGTGCCAGCAGCTTAAAACTAGCGGCGAACACCGGGGAGCTGTTTTTT. Amino acid sequence: CASSLKLAANTGELFF.

This chain connects TRBV3-1 (or the pseudogene TRBV3-2) to TRBJ2-3; 9 positions match TRBD2. This CDR3 comprises 15 residues. V was pared by 3 bases and J by 3 bases, with 4 bases of the junction left unmatched. The germline CDR1 and CDR2 sequences are LGHDT and YNNKEL (reference sequence). The CDR3 protein is CASSQVAGVTDTQYF. The CDR3 nucleotides read TGTGCCAGCAGCCAGGTAGCGGGAGTAACAGATACGCAGTATTTT.

This chain connects TRBV4-1 to TRBJ1-2, with 9 bases fitting TRBD1. Germline loops: CDR1 MGHRA, CDR2 YSYEKL. V was pared by 4 bases and J by 8 bases, with 8 bases of the junction left unmatched. The CDR3 runs to 14 residues. The CDR3 DNA reads as TGCGCCAGCAGCCCCCCACAGGGGGCGGAAGGCTACACCTTC. Its translation: CASSPPQGAEGYTF.

The gene calls are TRBV4-3 and TRBJ2-2, with 7 bases aligning to TRBD1. The CDR3 runs 16 residues. Germline V CDR1 and CDR2: LGHNA, YSLEER. The junction had 10 bases not matched to a gene; V was cut back by 0 bases and J by 9 bases. In nucleotides, the CDR3 is TGCGCCAGCAGCCAAGACTTGGAGACAGGGAAAAGGGAGCTGTTTTTT. Protein sequence: CASSQDLETGKRELFF.